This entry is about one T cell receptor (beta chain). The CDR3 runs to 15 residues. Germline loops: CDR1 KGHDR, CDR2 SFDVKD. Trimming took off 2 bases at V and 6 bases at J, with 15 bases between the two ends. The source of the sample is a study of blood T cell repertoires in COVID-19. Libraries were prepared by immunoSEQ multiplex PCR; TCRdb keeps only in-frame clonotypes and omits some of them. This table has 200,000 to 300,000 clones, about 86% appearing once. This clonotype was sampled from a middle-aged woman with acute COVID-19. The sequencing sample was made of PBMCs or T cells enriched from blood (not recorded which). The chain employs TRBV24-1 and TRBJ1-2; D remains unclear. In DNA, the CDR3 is TGTGCCACCAGTGATTCGCGCCCAACCGATAATGGCTACACCTTC. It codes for CATSDSRPTDNGYTF.